Listed here are 26 T cell receptor beta chains from one sample, sequenced in a study of beta chain features in type 1 diabetes. The isolated RNA, all of it, was reverse transcribed, so expressed TCRB transcripts were what got sequenced. Profiled with immunoSEQ multiplex PCR; TCRdb holds only in-frame clones, not every one. There are around 250,000 clones in the sample; 27% occur only once, and roughly 4% lies in the top ten. Sequencing was carried out using central memory CD4+ T cells from blood. The receptor source for this set is a man younger than 45 in good health.

Only a few counts were recorded for this clone. This chain links TRBV15 with TRBJ2-3; TRBD1 aligns across 7 bases. The J segment lost 1 base and the V segment lost 0 bases, leaving 4 bases of the junction unmatched. This CDR3 is 16 amino acids long. The V gene's germline CDR1 is LNHNV and CDR2 YYDKDF (reference sequence). The DNA for the CDR3 is TGTGCCACCAGCAGAGATGTGCAGGGGGGCACAGATACGCAGTATTTT. It is translated as CATSRDVQGGTDTQYF.

The CDR3 is CASSSSVGPSRPQYF. The DNA of the CDR3 is TGTGCCAGCAGTTCCTCAGTGGGGCCAAGCCGGCCCCAGTACTTC. This chain uses TRBV28 with TRBJ2-5, with TRBD1 as a possible D gene (5 bases). The V end lost 4 bases, the J end lost 9 bases, and 21 bases lay between the germline ends. The germline gives CDR1 MDHEN, CDR2 SYDVKM. The CDR3 has 15 amino acids.

This clone turned up a few times. J is TRBJ2-1 and V is TRBV5-5, with TRBD1 identical over 10 bases. The V segment lost 0 bases and the J segment 8 bases; nucleotides outside the gene matches: 5. The CDR3 covers 15 residues. Germline V gene sequence: CDR1 SGHKS, CDR2 YYEKEE (reference sequence). The CDR3 DNA is TGTGCCAGCAGCTTGGAGGGGACAGGGGTGCATGAGCAGTTCTTC. It translates to CASSLEGTGVHEQFF.

In this sample, this clone turned up many times. The chain is built from TRBV15 and TRBJ1-1; D call uncertain. Germline CDR1 is LNHNV and CDR2 is YYDKDF (reference sequence). This CDR3 region has 14 residues. The V end was cut by 0 bases, the J end by 8 bases, with 13 bases between. This CDR3 reads CATSREVDAAEAFF. In DNA form, the CDR3 reads TGTGCCACCAGCAGAGAAGTGGACGCCGCCGAAGCTTTCTTT.

Note on this clone: The sample carries other DNA sequences with the same CDR3. The rearrangement links TRBV28 to TRBJ2-7, with 10 bases matching TRBD1. The germline V gene encodes CDR1 MDHEN and CDR2 SYDVKM. The CDR3 length is 13 residues. Trimming cost V 6 bases and J 5 bases; bases outside gene matches: 4. The chain's CDR3 is CASRGTGDNEQYF. CDR3 coding DNA: TGTGCCAGCAGGGGGACAGGGGACAACGAGCAGTACTTC.

The chain combines TRBV18 with TRBJ2-1; tentative D call: TRBD1 (6 bases). CDR1 is KGHSH and CDR2 is LQKENI in the germline V gene. V was shortened by 0 bases and J by 6 bases, with 15 bases between the two germline ends. This CDR3 comprises 16 residues. This chain's CDR3 is CASSPPSGGLINEQFF. The CDR3 DNA follows: TGTGCCAGCTCACCACCGTCTGGGGGCTTAATCAATGAGCAGTTCTTC.

This chain links TRBV5-6 with TRBJ1-1, with a tentative D call TRBD1 (6 bases). Germline V CDR1 and CDR2: SGHDT, YYEEEE. Trimming shortened V by 3 bases and J by 1 base, and 19 bases separated the two germline ends. The CDR3 covers 17 residues. DNA for the CDR3: TGTGCCAGCAGCTCGCGTCCTAGGGGGTCATGGAACACTGAAGCTTTCTTT. This gives the protein CASSSRPRGSWNTEAFF.

V is TRBV28 and J is TRBJ1-1; maybe TRBD1 (5 bases). Per germline, CDR1 MDHEN and CDR2 SYDVKM. The CDR3 sequence is 11 residues long. V lost 7 bases and J lost 10, with 13 bases in between. Here the CDR3 DNA reads TGTGCCAGCATAAAGCAGGGCGCAGCTTTCTTT. It translates to CASIKQGAAFF.

The chain employs TRBV9 and TRBJ2-5; TRBD2 might be the D (5 bases). The germline V gene encodes CDR1 SGDLS and CDR2 YYNGEE. The CDR3 is 15 amino acids. Trimming stripped 0 bases from V and 4 bases from J, with 13 bases between. The CDR3 region is CASSVVGGGGETQYF. DNA for the CDR3: TGTGCCAGCAGCGTAGTCGGTGGAGGAGGAGAGACCCAGTACTTC.

In its sample, this clone was seen a few times. The chain employs TRBV30 and TRBJ1-5; D uncertain. The V end lost 2 bases, the J end lost 2 bases, and 19 bases lay between the germline ends. There are 17 residues in the CDR3. Looked up from germline, CDR1 is GTSNPN and CDR2 is SVGIG (reference sequence). In DNA, the CDR3 is TGTGCCTGGAGTCAGAAGGGAGGGATCTTCGGCAATCAGCCCCAGCATTTT. Protein: CAWSQKGGIFGNQPQHF.

Points on this clone: A far larger clone lies a single base away; this is likely a read error. This chain connects TRBV28 to TRBJ2-4; unclear D gene. V was trimmed by 4 bases and J by 0 bases, leaving 7 bases between them. The germline V gene has CDR1 MDHEN and CDR2 SYDVKM. This CDR3 is 14 amino acids long. DNA for the CDR3: TGTGCCAGCAGTTGGGTCTTAGCCAAAAACATTCAGTACTTC. It is translated as CASSWVLAKNIQYF.

At least ten counts were recorded for this clone. The rearrangement uses TRBV30 and TRBJ2-7; 10 nucleotides align to TRBD1. The germline V gene has CDR1 GTSNPN and CDR2 SVGIG (reference sequence). Trimming at V came to 1 base and at J to 4 bases, leaving 7 bases not matched to a gene. The length of the CDR3 is 15 residues. The CDR3, as DNA: TGTGCCTGGAGTGCCCCCGACAGGGGGCAATACGAGCAGTACTTC. Translating gives CAWSAPDRGQYEQYF.

The J gene is TRBJ2-7, the V gene TRBV10-3; D may match TRBD1 or TRBD2 (6 bases each). Germline lookup yields CDR1 ENHRY and CDR2 SYGVKD. Trimming took off 0 bases at V and 5 bases at J, with 8 bases between the two ends. This CDR3 has 13 residues. Written as DNA, the CDR3 is TGTGCCATCAGTGAGTCGGGGGGCCACGAGCAGTACTTC. It translates to CAISESGGHEQYF.

This clone appeared a few times. The chain links TRBV7-2 to TRBJ1-1, with 7 bases identical to TRBD1. V gave up 5 bases and J gave up 4 bases; unmatched junction bases: 10. Germline CDR1 and CDR2: SGHTA and FQGNSA. The CDR3 is made up of 15 amino acids. The CDR3 nucleotides read TGTGCCAGCAGCGCCCGACAGGGCGGAGGCACTGAAGCTTTCTTT. Protein: CASSARQGGGTEAFF.

This clone came up many times. V usage is TRBV18 and J usage is TRBJ1-5; D unclear. The V and J ends lost 1 base and 4 bases respectively, with 11 bases between them. Germline V gene data show CDR1 as KGHSH and CDR2 as LQKENI. The CDR3 is 15 amino acids. The CDR3: CASSPRPQINQPQHF. Here the CDR3 DNA reads TGTGCCAGCTCACCACGGCCCCAGATAAATCAGCCCCAGCATTTT.

The sample holds one count of this clone. This chain uses TRBV7-8 with TRBJ1-2, with D maybe TRBD1 (6 bases). CDR1 is SGHVS and CDR2 is FQNEAQ in the germline V gene. The CDR3 totals 13 residues. Trimming took 5 bases from V and 7 from J, leaving 14 bases between them. The CDR3: CASSPDLGGGYTF. The CDR3 DNA reads TGTGCCAGCAGCCCGGACCTAGGGGGTGGCTACACCTTC.

CDR3 sequence: CASSGYTGGIGNEQFF. In DNA form, the CDR3 reads TGTGCCAGCAGTGGGTATACAGGGGGCATTGGGAATGAGCAGTTCTTC. The V gene is TRBV2, the J gene TRBJ2-1, with 9 bases identical to TRBD1. Trimming removed 4 bases from V and 7 bases from J; junction bases left unmatched: 11. The CDR3 contains 16 residues. CDR1 is SNHLY, CDR2 FYNNEI, per germline.

This clone has only a few counts. The chain has TRBV29-1 and TRBJ2-3; TRBD2 aligns across 9 bases. The CDR3 extends over 14 amino acids. Losses at the gene ends were 4 bases for V and 4 bases for J; bases not matched to a gene: 6. Germline V gene data show CDR1 as SQVTM and CDR2 as ANQGSEA. CDR3 region: CSVGRGRAADTQYF. As DNA, the CDR3 is TGCAGCGTTGGTCGCGGGAGGGCGGCAGATACGCAGTATTTT.

V is TRBV4-1 and J is TRBJ2-1, with 10 bases matching TRBD2. With V trimmed by 0 bases and J by 9 bases, 11 bases remained unmatched. Germline-derived CDR1 and CDR2 are MGHRA and YSYEKL. This CDR3 region has 17 residues. CDR3 sequence: CASSQDAASGSYTEQFF. CDR3 in DNA: TGCGCCAGCAGCCAAGATGCAGCTAGCGGGAGCTATACTGAGCAGTTCTTC.

This chain connects TRBV2 to TRBJ2-7; 10 positions agree with TRBD1. Germline V gene data show CDR1 as SNHLY and CDR2 as FYNNEI. The CDR3 is made up of 14 amino acids. The V and J ends lost 4 bases and 3 bases, in that order; junction bases with no gene match: 3. Here the CDR3 reads CASSAGTGDYEQYF. CDR3 coding DNA: TGTGCCAGCAGTGCAGGGACAGGGGACTACGAGCAGTACTTC. Complete variable domain (other parts from reference TRBV2 and TRBJ2-7): EPEVTQTPSHQVTQMGQEVILRCVPISNHLYFYWYRQILGQKVEFLVSFYNNEISEKSEIFDDQFSVERPDGSNFTLKIRSTKLEDSAMYFCASSAGTGDYEQYFGPGTRLTVT.

This rearrangement joins TRBV5-1 to TRBJ2-3; D not certain. Per the germline V gene, CDR1 is SGHRS and CDR2 is YFSETQ. There are 13 residues in the CDR3. Trimming removed 7 bases from V and 4 bases from J, with 13 bases in between. The CDR3 sequence: CASRLETADTQYF. The CDR3 DNA follows: TGCGCCAGCCGACTGGAGACCGCAGATACGCAGTATTTT.

This clone has just a few counts. CDR3 in amino acids: CASSPGTGTEAFF. The CDR3 nucleotides read TGTGCCAGCAGCCCCGGGACAGGCACTGAAGCTTTCTTT. The chain carries TRBV9 and TRBJ1-1; 8 nucleotides align to TRBD1. With 4 bases clipped from V and 4 bases from J, the junction kept 3 bases outside the gene matches. From germline, CDR1 is SGDLS and CDR2 YYNGEE. This CDR3 is built from 13 residues.

There are many counts of this clone. This chain joins TRBV7-9 and TRBJ2-3, with no clear D. Per the germline V gene, CDR1 is SEHNR and CDR2 is FQNEAQ (reference sequence). The CDR3 covers 13 residues. V was trimmed by 5 bases and J by 3 bases, leaving 9 bases between them. CDR3 protein: CASSAGRTDTQYF. In DNA, the CDR3 is TGTGCCAGCAGCGCAGGTCGAACAGATACGCAGTATTTT.

This clone was recorded at least ten times. The chain links TRBV7-9 to TRBJ2-1, with 13 bases that match TRBD2. CDR3 length equals 17 residues. The V segment lost 4 bases and the J segment 9 bases; nucleotides outside the gene matches: 12. Per the germline V gene, CDR1 is SEHNR and CDR2 is FQNEAQ (reference sequence). The CDR3 region has the DNA TGTGCCAGCAGCTATCGACGGACTAGCGGGAGTTTCGCTGAGCAGTTCTTC. Translating gives CASSYRRTSGSFAEQFF.

The V call is TRBV25-1, the J call TRBJ2-1; TRBD2 is a possible D gene (5 bases). Germline V gene data show CDR1 as MGHDK and CDR2 as SYGVNS. This CDR3 has 12 amino acids. The ends were cut back, 6 bases at V and 10 bases at J, with 13 bases in the middle. CDR3 bases: TGTGCCAGCAGCGCGGGCCACGGGGAGCAGTTCTTC. It translates to CASSAGHGEQFF. The entire variable domain, with the rest obtained from reference TRBV25-1 and TRBJ2-1, is as follows: EADIYQTPRYLVIGTGKKITLECSQTMGHDKMYWYQQDPGMELHLIHYSYGVNSTEKGDLSSESTVSRIRTEHFPLTLESARPSHTSQYLCASSAGHGEQFFGPGTRLTVL.

The rearrangement joins TRBV28 to TRBJ2-7, with D maybe TRBD1 (6 bases). Germline V gene data show CDR1 as MDHEN and CDR2 as SYDVKM. Trimming shortened V by 6 bases and J by 4 bases, and 19 bases separated the two germline ends. There are 15 residues in the CDR3. The CDR3 loop reads CASSLTDRNYYEQYF. Here the CDR3 DNA reads TGTGCCAGCAGCCTAACAGACAGGAACTATTACGAGCAGTACTTC.